Below, 12 T cell receptor beta chains from the same sample are listed, as sequenced in a study of blood T cell repertoires in COVID-19. The repertoire was sequenced with immunoSEQ multiplex PCR; TCRdb's copy has only in-frame clones and lacks some. The data show 81,000 or so clones, around four fifths seen once. The sequencing input was peripheral blood. These TCRs come from a woman in her 70s with active or convalescent COVID-19.

The rearrangement joins TRBV5-1 to TRBJ1-6; TRBD1 matches 7 bases. CDR1 is SGHRS, CDR2 YFSETQ, per germline. CDR3 size: 13 residues. The V and J ends lost 5 bases and 6 bases, in that order; junction bases with no gene match: 2. CDR3 residues: CASRRDSNSPLHF. The DNA for the CDR3 is TGCGCCAGCAGACGGGACAGTAATTCACCCCTCCACTTT.

The chain has TRBV2 and TRBJ1-5; TRBD1 is a possible D gene (5 bases). Per the germline V gene, CDR1 is SNHLY and CDR2 is FYNNEI. V was shortened by 3 bases and J by 6 bases, with 9 bases between the two germline ends. The length of the CDR3 is 13 residues. Written as DNA, the CDR3 is TGTGCCAGCAGTGAGGGGGGAGGTCAGCCCCAGCATTTT. It is translated as CASSEGGGQPQHF.

This chain uses TRBV19 with TRBJ1-2, with TRBD1 matching over 11 bases. The CDR3 is made up of 12 amino acids. CDR1 and CDR2 (germline): LNHDA, SQIVND (reference sequence). Trimming removed 10 bases from V and 4 bases from J; junction bases left unmatched: 2. CDR3: CATGTGGYGYTF. CDR3 sequence (DNA): TGTGCCACCGGGACAGGGGGCTATGGCTACACCTTC.

The chain couples TRBV2 to TRBJ1-2; the D is unclear. CDR1 SNHLY and CDR2 FYNNEI come from the germline V gene. The CDR3 runs to 13 residues. The germline V and J ends were trimmed by 8 bases and 8 bases, with 18 bases remaining between them. CDR3 sequence reads: CASLLTRERGYTF. The CDR3 bases are TGTGCCAGCCTTCTAACAAGGGAGCGAGGCTACACCTTC. Variable domain in full (rest from reference TRBV2 and TRBJ1-2): EPEVTQTPSHQVTQMGQEVILRCVPISNHLYFYWYRQILGQKVEFLVSFYNNEISEKSEIFDDQFSVERPDGSNFTLKIRSTKLEDSAMYFCASLLTRERGYTFGSGTRLTVV.

This chain links TRBV2 with TRBJ2-3, with 12 bases lining up with TRBD1. The CDR3 length is 19 residues. Germline CDR1 SNHLY, CDR2 FYNNEI. Losses at the gene ends were 1 base for V and 0 bases for J; bases not matched to a gene: 8. CDR3 residues: CASSEGLPGQGASTDTQYF. The CDR3, as DNA: TGTGCCAGCAGTGAAGGGTTGCCGGGACAGGGGGCTAGCACAGATACGCAGTATTTT.

A few counts support this clone. The chain carries TRBV5-1 and TRBJ2-3; the match to TRBD2 covers 8 bases. This CDR3 comprises 16 residues. Trimming took 4 bases from V and 7 from J; bases not matched to a gene: 14. The germline gives CDR1 SGHRS, CDR2 YFSETQ. The CDR3 DNA reads as TGCGCCAGCAGCCGCCGAAGCGGGGGCGACGCGTATACGCAGTATTTT. Residues: CASSRRSGGDAYTQYF.

V and J are TRBV3-1 (or the pseudogene TRBV3-2) and TRBJ1-2, with D unresolved. The CDR3 has 13 amino acids. With 2 bases removed from V and 4 bases from J, the gap between germline ends came to 8 bases. Germline CDR1 and CDR2: LGHDT and YNNKEL (reference sequence). The CDR3: CASSQNECYGYTF. DNA for the CDR3: TGTGCCAGCAGCCAAAACGAGTGCTATGGCTACACCTTC.

The rearrangement uses TRBV5-1 and TRBJ1-1; the D gene is possibly TRBD1 (6 bases). Trimming took 4 bases from V and 4 from J, leaving 14 bases between them. Germline V gives CDR1 SGHRS, CDR2 YFSETQ. The CDR3 sequence is 14 residues long. The CDR3 here is CASSPQGGGTEAFF. The CDR3 DNA reads TGCGCCAGCAGCCCACAGGGTGGCGGCACTGAAGCTTTCTTT. The variable domain in full, completed from reference TRBV5-1 and TRBJ1-1, reads KAGVTQTPRYLIKTRGQQVTLSCSPISGHRSVSWYQQTPGQGLQFLFEYFSETQRNKGNFPGRFSGRQFSNSRSEMNVSTLELGDSALYLCASSPQGGGTEAFFGQGTRLTVV.

V gene TRBV2 combines with J gene TRBJ1-1, with 10 bases lining up with TRBD1. The junction had 7 bases not matched to a gene; V was cut back by 7 bases and J by 5 bases. Germline CDR1 and CDR2: SNHLY and FYNNEI. CDR3 length: 14 amino acids. CDR3 nucleotides: TGTGCCAGCAACCGGGACAGGGGAGCAACTGAAGCTTTCTTT. Translation: CASNRDRGATEAFF.

The chain has TRBV7-8 and TRBJ2-1, with 9 bases lining up with TRBD1. This CDR3 spans 13 amino acids. V shed 6 bases and J 5 bases; nucleotides not matched to a gene: 2. Germline CDR1 SGHVS, CDR2 FQNEAQ. DNA of the CDR3: TGTGCCAGCAGAGGGACAGGGAACAATGAGCAGTTCTTC. This gives the protein CASRGTGNNEQFF.

The chain carries TRBV9 and TRBJ1-2; TRBD1 might be the D (6 bases). Deletions cut 1 base from V and 8 bases from J, with 15 bases between. From germline, CDR1 is SGDLS and CDR2 YYNGEE. The CDR3 has 14 amino acids. The CDR3 loop is CASSVLGGLEGYTF. The CDR3 DNA reads TGTGCCAGCAGCGTACTGGGGGGGCTGGAGGGCTACACCTTC.

V gene TRBV7-9 combines with J gene TRBJ1-1; no definite D call. The CDR3 has 13 amino acids. Germline lookup yields CDR1 SEHNR and CDR2 FQNEAQ (reference sequence). The V end lost 2 bases, the J end lost 1 base, and 5 bases lay between the germline ends. CDR3 residues: CASSLPGNTEAFF. Here the CDR3 DNA reads TGTGCCAGCAGCTTACCAGGGAACACTGAAGCTTTCTTT. The full variable domain, with the rest looked up from reference TRBV7-9 and TRBJ1-1, is DTGVSQNPRHKITKRGQNVTFRCDPISEHNRLYWYRQTLGQGPEFLTYFQNEAQLEKSRLLSDRFSAERPKGSFSTLEIQRTEQGDSAMYLCASSLPGNTEAFFGQGTRLTVV.